This entry lists 18 T cell receptor beta chains sequenced from one sample in a study of blood T cell repertoires in COVID-19. TCRdb's copy holds only in-frame clones and misses some; the assay was immunoSEQ multiplex PCR. The sample includes over 35,000 clones, 81% seen only once; the top ten take approximately 38%. The sample consisted of peripheral blood. All receptors come from a middle-aged man with active or convalescent COVID-19.

The genes are TRBV12-3 or TRBV12-4 and TRBJ1-1, with 9 positions matching TRBD1. The CDR3 is 13 amino acids. V was pared by 8 bases and J by 1 base, with 2 bases of the junction left unmatched. The CDR3 spells CASLQGANTEAFF. The CDR3 DNA sequence: TGTGCCAGCTTACAGGGGGCGAACACTGAAGCTTTCTTT.

The chain combines TRBV7-2 with TRBJ2-7, with TRBD2 matching 10 bases. Germline trimming cut 5 bases from V and 0 bases from J; bases unmatched to any gene: 7. CDR3 length equals 16 residues. Germline lookup yields CDR1 SGHTA and CDR2 FQGNSA. The CDR3 sequence: CASSPSWTSGSYEQYF. The CDR3 DNA is TGTGCCAGCAGCCCAAGTTGGACTAGCGGCTCCTACGAGCAGTACTTC. The full variable domain, completed using reference TRBV7-2 and TRBJ2-7, is GAGVSQSPSNKVTEKGKDVELRCDPISGHTALYWYRQSLGQGLEFLIYFQGNSAPDKSGLPSDRFSAERTGGSVSTLTIQRTQQEDSAVYLCASSPSWTSGSYEQYFGPGTRLTVT.

The V gene is TRBV19, the J gene TRBJ1-1; D gene uncertain. Per the germline V gene, CDR1 is LNHDA and CDR2 is SQIVND (reference sequence). The CDR3 has 16 residues. The V end lost 6 bases, the J end lost 6 bases, and 23 bases lay between the germline ends. CDR3 in amino acids: CASRPQSGSGGAEAFF. The CDR3 DNA follows: TGTGCCAGTAGGCCCCAAAGTGGATCGGGAGGCGCTGAAGCTTTCTTT.

The rearrangement links TRBV19 to TRBJ2-7; D unresolved. This CDR3 has 14 residues. The V gene's germline CDR1 is LNHDA and CDR2 SQIVND (reference sequence). Trimming cost V 2 bases and J 6 bases, with 14 bases left between them. The CDR3 reads CASSISDSPAEQYF. In DNA form, the CDR3 reads TGTGCCAGTAGTATAAGCGACTCTCCAGCCGAGCAGTACTTC.

This clone showed up just once. V is TRBV25-1 and J is TRBJ1-1; no clear D gene. This CDR3 has 11 amino acids. V was shortened by 5 bases and J by 8 bases, with 9 bases between the two germline ends. Germline CDR1 MGHDK, CDR2 SYGVNS. CDR3 sequence (DNA): TGTGCCAGCAGTTGGCTGGGCGAAGCTTTCTTT. This gives the protein CASSWLGEAFF.

The chain links TRBV7-9 to TRBJ2-7; tentatively, D is TRBD1 (6 bases). CDR1 is SEHNR and CDR2 is FQNEAQ in the germline V gene (reference sequence). The CDR3 sequence is 13 residues long. Trimming shortened V by 4 bases and J by 3 bases, and 10 bases separated the two germline ends. This CDR3 reads CASSSQGFYEQYF. The CDR3 DNA sequence: TGTGCCAGCAGCTCACAGGGTTTCTACGAGCAGTACTTC. Drawing the rest from reference TRBV7-9 and TRBJ2-7, the complete variable domain is DTGVSQNPRHKITKRGQNVTFRCDPISEHNRLYWYRQTLGQGPEFLTYFQNEAQLEKSRLLSDRFSAERPKGSFSTLEIQRTEQGDSAMYLCASSSQGFYEQYFGPGTRLTVT.

The rearrangement links TRBV27 to TRBJ2-7, with D possibly TRBD2 on 6 matching bases. The CDR3 loop spans 19 amino acids. Per germline, CDR1 MNHEY and CDR2 SMNVEV (reference sequence). V was cut by 0 bases and J by 4 bases, with 25 bases left in between. CDR3 sequence (DNA): TGTGCCAGCAGTTTATCGCCGGTACCCTCCGGGACTGGTTTTTACGAGCAGTACTTC. Its protein is CASSLSPVPSGTGFYEQYF.

About this clone: Distinct nucleotide sequences in the sample also encode this CDR3. The chain links TRBV2 to TRBJ2-3, with TRBD2 identical over 9 bases. The CDR3 sequence is 15 residues long. V shed 6 bases, J shed 1 base, and the junction held 5 bases outside the gene matches. Germline CDR1 SNHLY, CDR2 FYNNEI. CDR3 protein: CASSPRTSGTDTQYF. The CDR3 DNA follows: TGTGCCAGCAGCCCCCGGACTAGCGGCACAGATACGCAGTATTTT.

This chain joins TRBV28 and TRBJ1-3; TRBD1 aligns across 7 bases. CDR3 length: 16 amino acids. Germline lookup yields CDR1 MDHEN and CDR2 SYDVKM. V lost 3 bases to trimming and J lost 4 bases; unmatched junction nucleotides: 9. This CDR3 is CASSFSRRDRGNTIYF. Written as DNA, the CDR3 is TGTGCCAGCAGTTTCTCTAGGCGGGACAGAGGAAACACCATATATTTT.

The V and J genes are TRBV30 and TRBJ1-3; D not resolved. The CDR3 length is 13 residues. Germline CDR1 GTSNPN, CDR2 SVGIG (reference sequence). V was pared by 0 bases and J by 4 bases, with 7 bases between. CDR3 DNA sequence: TGTGCCTGGAGTGTCCCACAGGGAAACACCATATATTTT. Its protein is CAWSVPQGNTIYF.

The rearrangement uses TRBV24-1 and TRBJ2-3; 7 bases agree with TRBD1. Trimming removed 9 bases from V and 1 base from J; junction bases left unmatched: 6. The germline V gene encodes CDR1 KGHDR and CDR2 SFDVKD. The CDR3 length is 14 residues. This chain's CDR3 is CATGGGTGTDTQYF. DNA for the CDR3: TGTGCCACCGGAGGTGGGACAGGCACAGATACGCAGTATTTT.

The chain has TRBV6-6 and TRBJ1-5; D possibly corresponds to TRBD1 (5 bases). V was pared by 5 bases and J by 3 bases, with 11 bases between. Per the germline V gene, CDR1 is MNHNY and CDR2 is SVGAGI (reference sequence). The CDR3 is 14 residues long. The CDR3, as DNA: TGTGCCAGCAGTACTGGGACTTTCAATCAGCCCCAGCATTTT. It specifies CASSTGTFNQPQHF.

The V and J genes are TRBV5-6 and TRBJ2-1; no clear D gene. The germline V gene has CDR1 SGHDT and CDR2 YYEEEE. With 0 bases removed from V and 3 bases from J, the gap between germline ends came to 10 bases. CDR3 size: 15 residues. CDR3 protein: CASSLEHLIYNEQFF. DNA for the CDR3: TGTGCCAGCAGCTTGGAACATTTGATCTACAATGAGCAGTTCTTC.

The gene calls are TRBV27 and TRBJ1-5, with D possibly TRBD1 on 5 matching bases. The length of the CDR3 is 14 residues. The germline gives CDR1 MNHEY, CDR2 SMNVEV (reference sequence). The V end was cut by 2 bases, the J end by 6 bases, with 11 bases between. The CDR3 reads CASSLVGGGQPQHF. The CDR3 DNA is TGTGCCAGCAGTTTAGTTGGGGGAGGTCAGCCCCAGCATTTT.

The chain recombines TRBV2 with TRBJ1-3, with D unresolved. V lost 6 bases and J 0 bases, leaving 3 bases between the germline ends. The CDR3 has 12 residues. Germline CDR1 is SNHLY and CDR2 is FYNNEI. CDR3 coding DNA: TGTGCCAGCAGAGCCTCTGGAAACACCATATATTTT. The encoded protein is CASRASGNTIYF.

The chain recombines TRBV9 with TRBJ2-7, with TRBD2 identical over 9 bases. CDR1 is SGDLS and CDR2 is YYNGEE in the germline V gene. This CDR3 is 15 amino acids long. The ends lost 0 bases at V and 4 bases at J; junction bases unmatched: 5. The CDR3 DNA reads as TGTGCCAGCAGCGTAGATAGCGGGAGTGTTTACGAGCAGTACTTC. As protein: CASSVDSGSVYEQYF.

The chain uses TRBV12-3 or TRBV12-4 and TRBJ1-2, with 7 bases matching TRBD1. This CDR3 region has 13 residues. Unmatched junction bases numbered 3, after V lost 3 bases and J lost 5 bases. CDR3 protein: CASSLEGQYGYTF. The CDR3 DNA is TGTGCCAGCAGTTTGGAGGGACAGTATGGCTACACCTTC.

By sample fraction, this clone is medium-sized (0.01 to 0.1%). The chain has TRBV18 and TRBJ2-2; maybe TRBD1 (5 bases). CDR1 and CDR2 from the germline V gene are KGHSH and LQKENI. The CDR3 runs to 16 residues. V shed 0 bases and J shed 6 bases, with 14 bases lying between them. The CDR3 sequence: CASSPPWQGKSGELFF. The CDR3, as DNA: TGTGCCAGCTCACCACCGTGGCAGGGTAAGTCCGGGGAGCTGTTTTTT. The full variable domain, completed using reference TRBV18 and TRBJ2-2, is NAGVMQNPRHLVRRRGQEARLRCSPMKGHSHVYWYRQLPEEGLKFMVYLQKENIIDESGMPKERFSAEFPKEGPSILRIQQVVRGDSAAYFCASSPPWQGKSGELFFGEGSRLTVL.